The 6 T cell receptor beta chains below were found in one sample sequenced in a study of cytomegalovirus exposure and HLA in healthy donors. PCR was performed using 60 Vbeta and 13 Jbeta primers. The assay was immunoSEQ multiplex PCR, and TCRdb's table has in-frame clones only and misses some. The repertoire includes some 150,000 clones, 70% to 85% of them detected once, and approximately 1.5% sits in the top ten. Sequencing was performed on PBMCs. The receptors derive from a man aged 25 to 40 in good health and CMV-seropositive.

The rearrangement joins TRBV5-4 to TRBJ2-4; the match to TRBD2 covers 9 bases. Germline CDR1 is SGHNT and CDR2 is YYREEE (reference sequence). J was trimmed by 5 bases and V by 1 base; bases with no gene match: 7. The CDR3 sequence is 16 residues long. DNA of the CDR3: TGTGCCAGCAGCTTGTCGACGAGCGGGGGGCAAAACATTCAGTACTTC. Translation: CASSLSTSGGQNIQYF.

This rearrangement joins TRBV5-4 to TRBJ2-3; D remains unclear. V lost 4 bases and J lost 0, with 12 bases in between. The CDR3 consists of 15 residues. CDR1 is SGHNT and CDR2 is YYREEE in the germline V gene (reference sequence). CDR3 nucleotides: TGTGCCAGCAGCGCTGACTCCATAAGCACAGATACGCAGTATTTT. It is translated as CASSADSISTDTQYF.

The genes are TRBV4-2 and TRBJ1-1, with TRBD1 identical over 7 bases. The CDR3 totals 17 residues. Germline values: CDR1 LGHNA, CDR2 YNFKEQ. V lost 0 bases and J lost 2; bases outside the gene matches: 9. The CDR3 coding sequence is TGTGCCAGCAGCCAAGACCCCACAGGGGTAGGTAACACTGAAGCTTTCTTT. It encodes CASSQDPTGVGNTEAFF.

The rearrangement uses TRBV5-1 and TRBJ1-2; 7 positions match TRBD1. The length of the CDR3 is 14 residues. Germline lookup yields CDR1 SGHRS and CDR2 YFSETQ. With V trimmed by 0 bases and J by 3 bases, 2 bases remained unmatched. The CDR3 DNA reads TGCGCCAGCAGCTTGGCAGGGGGTGACTATGGCTACACCTTC. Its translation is CASSLAGGDYGYTF. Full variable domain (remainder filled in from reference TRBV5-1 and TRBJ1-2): KAGVTQTPRYLIKTRGQQVTLSCSPISGHRSVSWYQQTPGQGLQFLFEYFSETQRNKGNFPGRFSGRQFSNSRSEMNVSTLELGDSALYLCASSLAGGDYGYTFGSGTRLTVV.

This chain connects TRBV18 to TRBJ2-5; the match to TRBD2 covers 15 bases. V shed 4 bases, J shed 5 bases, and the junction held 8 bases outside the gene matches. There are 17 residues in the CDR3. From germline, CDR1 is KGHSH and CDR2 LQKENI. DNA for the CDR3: TGTGCCAGCTCACACCTAGGGACTAGCGGGAGGTCGGAGACCCAGTACTTC. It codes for CASSHLGTSGRSETQYF.

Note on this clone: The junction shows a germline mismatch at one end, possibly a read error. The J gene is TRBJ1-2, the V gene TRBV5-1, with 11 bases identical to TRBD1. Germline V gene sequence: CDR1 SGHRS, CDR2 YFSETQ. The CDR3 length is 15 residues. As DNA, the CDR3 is TGCGCCAGCAGCTCACGGGACAGGGGGTTGGTTGGCTACGCCTTC. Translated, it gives CASSSRDRGLVGYAF.